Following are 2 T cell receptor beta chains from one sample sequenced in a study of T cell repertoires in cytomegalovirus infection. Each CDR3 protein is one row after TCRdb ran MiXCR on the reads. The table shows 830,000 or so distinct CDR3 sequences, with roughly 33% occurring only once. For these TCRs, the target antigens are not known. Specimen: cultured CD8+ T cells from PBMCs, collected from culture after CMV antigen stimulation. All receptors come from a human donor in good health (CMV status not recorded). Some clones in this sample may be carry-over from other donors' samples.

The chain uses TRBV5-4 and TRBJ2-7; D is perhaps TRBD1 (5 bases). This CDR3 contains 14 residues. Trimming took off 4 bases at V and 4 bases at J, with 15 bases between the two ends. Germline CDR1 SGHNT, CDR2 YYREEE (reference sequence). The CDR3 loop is CASSELGALYEQYV. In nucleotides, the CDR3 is TGTGCCAGCAGCGAGCTAGGGGCCCTTTACGAGCAGTACGTC.

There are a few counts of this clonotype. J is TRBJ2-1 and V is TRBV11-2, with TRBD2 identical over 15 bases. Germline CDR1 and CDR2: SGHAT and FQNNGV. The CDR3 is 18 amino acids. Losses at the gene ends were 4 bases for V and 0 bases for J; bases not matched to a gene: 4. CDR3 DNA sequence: TGTGCCAGCAGCTGGACTAGCGGGGGGGCGAGCTCCTACAATGAGCAGTTCTTC. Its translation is CASSWTSGGASSYNEQFF.